What follows is one T cell receptor (beta chain) and its context. Its antigen has not been determined. These reads were obtained on an Illumina HiSeq 2000. 5'RACE template switching, by which a universal primer site and unique molecular identifiers were added, was used to make TCR beta cDNA libraries. cDNA synthesis was primed from the TCR beta constant segment, followed by two successive PCR amplification steps. For the original study's pipeline: MIGEC was used to demultiplex reads and group reads by UMI, and MiTCR was used to assemble and quantify clonotypes. To exclude erroneous sequences, only TCR cDNA sequences supported by at least two reads were retained. Downstream repertoire analysis used the tcR package, and clonotypes were matched across fractions by CDR3 nucleotide sequence plus V segment. VDJmatch was used to annotate antigen specificity against VDJdb, with one amino acid substitution allowed in CDR3. The reads underwent TCRdb reprocessing, giving one record for each CDR3 protein sequence and no DNA. The V and J calls come from TCRdb's annotation, not from the publication. The sample table holds 450,000 to 600,000 distinct CDR3 sequences. The ten most abundant clones make up approximately 3.6% of the sample.

A commercial ELISA kit detecting HCMV-specific IgG in serum was used to determine HCMV serostatus. Peripheral blood mononuclear cells were isolated from blood by Ficoll density gradient centrifugation. This entry is derived from a study of T cells expressing NK-cell markers (dated by TCRdb to 2018 to 2021). Background for the entire study: TCR beta-chain repertoires were profiled in sorted CD3+CD56+NKG2C+, CD3+CD56+NKG2C- and CD3+CD56-NKG2C+ T-cell subsets from several donors. The study sequenced eight donors, all healthy volunteers chosen at random: three men and five women. Among the eight sequenced donors, seven were HCMV-seropositive and one was HCMV-seronegative. Sequencing of the libraries produced 2 x 150 bp reads on Illumina HiSeq 2000/2500, MiSeq or NextSeq. Here is what the overall study found, with its caveats: Whether the expanded NKG2C-expressing T cell clones were specific for HCMV antigens was left unclear. In six donors, the dominant CD3+CD56+NKG2C+ clonotypes were among the top 10 CD8+ clonotypes and accounted for 1.0-7.0% of CD8+ T cells. Those dominant clonotypes were again the most abundant among CD3+CD56-NKG2C+ cells in a few donors, at about 25-65%.

Sequencing was performed on blood T cells: a sorted CD56 or NKG2C T cell subset, CD4+ or CD8+ T cells, or bulk PBMC T cells (not recorded which). This sequence originates from a man aged 18 to 29 in good health. Donor details come from another sample of the same person, matched by shared clones.

The CDR3 region: CASSYWQYNEQFF. This chain is built from TRBV6-5 and TRBJ2-1. The CDR3 goes from the cysteine to the phenylalanine over 13 residues. Nucleotide data are not available. For CDR1 and CDR2, the germline V gene lists MNHEY and SVGAGI.